This T cell receptor (beta chain) derives from a study of PD-1 and CTLA-4 blockade in melanoma (dated by TCRdb to about 2021). For context, the study as a whole: In patients with melanoma, the study measured the effects of PD-1 blockade versus CTLA-4 blockade on the melanoma-reactive CD8 T cell response.

Cut back by 7 bases and 6 bases, the V and J ends lie 18 bases apart. The CDR3 measures 13 amino acids from cysteine to phenylalanine. The retained sequence is limited to the CDR3, 39 bases, with the frame set at the first base. Looking up the germline V gene yields CDR1 SQVTM and CDR2 ANQGSEA. The library was built by means of the immunoSEQ multiplex PCR assay. What TCRdb holds here is the immuneACCESS table cut down to in-frame rearrangements. Part of the clones is not present; checked against another copy, under half of the missing clones reflect an unresolved V gene, and the others are unexplained. This sample has roughly 30,000 clones in its table, and about 88% of those were observed once. About 8.5% of the sample belongs to the ten largest clones. Concerning this clone itself: Its antigen has not been determined. There are no base qualities to consult, and no much larger clone falls within one base.

This TCR came from a human donor with melanoma. The chain couples TRBV29-1 to TRBJ1-2, with TRBD1 as a weak D call on 5 bases. The sample was CD8+ T cells from peripheral blood, taken before anti-PD-1 treatment. The bases are TGCAGCGCCTCCGAACAGGTTAGCCATGGCTACACCTTC. The resulting protein is CSASEQVSHGYTF.